The 8 T cell receptor beta chains presented below share a single source sample, sequenced in a study of Graves' ophthalmopathy and Graves' hyperthyroidism. Amplification of TCR beta CDR3 regions used RNA transcripts. An initial RT-PCR round employing HTBI primers preceded a second-round multiplex PCR. In TCRdb, the multiplex PCR reads were re-called with MiXCR into one record per CDR3 protein. The sample includes fewer than 600,000 distinct CDR3 sequences, approximately 15% of them seen just once. The sequencing input was blood. These receptor sequences come from a woman aged 30 to 39 with Graves' ophthalmopathy.

This clonotype was counted many times. This chain links TRBV10-3 with TRBJ1-3; the D gene is possibly TRBD1 (5 bases). This CDR3 is 13 amino acids long. V dropped 9 bases and J dropped 0 bases, with 9 bases sitting between them. Germline-derived CDR1 and CDR2 are ENHRY and SYGVKD. The CDR3 is CAIGGASGNTIYF. The CDR3 DNA sequence: TGTGCCATTGGTGGGGCCTCTGGAAACACCATATATTTT.

This clonotype has only a few counts. The gene calls are TRBV14 and TRBJ1-1; TRBD1 is a possible D gene (5 bases). Germline CDR1 reads SGHDN; CDR2 reads FVKESK. V lost 4 bases, J lost 11 bases, and 11 bases lay in between. This CDR3 is built from 11 residues. Here the CDR3 reads CASSPGGSAFF. The DNA of the CDR3 is TGTGCCAGCAGCCCGGGGGGATCGGCTTTCTTT.

This clonotype came up many times. V and J are TRBV28 and TRBJ2-2; either TRBD1 or TRBD2 may supply D (5 bases each). The CDR3 has 17 amino acids. The germline V gene encodes CDR1 MDHEN and CDR2 SYDVKM. Trimming removed 5 bases at V and 2 bases at J, with 18 bases between. CDR3 amino acids: CASSRFPGRHNTGELFF. CDR3 sequence (DNA): TGTGCCAGCAGTAGATTTCCGGGACGGCATAACACCGGGGAGCTGTTTTTT.

To note about this clonotype: Given a much more abundant clone one base away, this may be a read error. CDR3 amino acids: CSVEVLAAANTGELYF. The CDR3 region has the DNA TGCAGCGTTGAAGTTCTAGCGGCCGCGAACACCGGGGAGCTGTATTTT. The J gene is TRBJ2-2, the V gene TRBV29-1, with 7 nucleotides matching TRBD2. Germline lookup yields CDR1 SQVTM and CDR2 ANQGSEA. This CDR3 spans 16 amino acids.

The table lists this clonotype with many counts. The rearrangement joins TRBV12-3 or TRBV12-4 to TRBJ2-2; TRBD2 is a possible D gene (5 bases). CDR3 length: 14 amino acids. V lost 6 bases and J 1 base, leaving 9 bases between the germline ends. The CDR3 loop is CASRTSGNTGELFF. The CDR3 coding sequence is TGTGCCAGCAGAACAAGCGGGAACACCGGGGAGCTGTTTTTT.

This clonotype has at least ten counts. The rearrangement uses TRBV7-2 and TRBJ2-5, with D perhaps TRBD2 (5 bases). The CDR3 is 15 amino acids. Germline lookup yields CDR1 SGHTA and CDR2 FQGNSA. Trimming took off 5 bases at V and 4 bases at J, with 17 bases between the two ends. CDR3 loop: CASSLRALDGETQYF. CDR3 DNA: TGTGCCAGCAGCCTGAGGGCCTTGGACGGAGAGACCCAGTACTTC. Full variable domain (rest looked up from reference TRBV7-2 and TRBJ2-5): GAGVSQSPSNKVTEKGKDVELRCDPISGHTALYWYRQSLGQGLEFLIYFQGNSAPDKSGLPSDRFSAERTGGSVSTLTIQRTQQEDSAVYLCASSLRALDGETQYFGPGTRLLVL.

This clonotype was counted at least ten times. The rearrangement uses TRBV5-1 and TRBJ2-7; 10 bases are a match to TRBD1. This CDR3 contains 13 residues. V lost 7 bases, J lost 4 bases, and 5 bases stayed unmatched. Germline values: CDR1 SGHRS, CDR2 YFSETQ. DNA for the CDR3: TGCGCCAGCCGGGGGACAGGGGATTACGAGCAGTACTTC. Protein: CASRGTGDYEQYF.

This rearrangement joins TRBV11-3 to TRBJ2-5; D is unresolved. The CDR3 contains 17 residues. Trimming took 2 bases from V and 2 from J, leaving 18 bases between them. CDR1 is SGHNT, CDR2 YENEEA, per germline. Here the CDR3 DNA reads TGTGCCAGCAGCTTAATCCCAATTGACCAGAGTCAAGAGACCCAGTACTTC. Encoded protein: CASSLIPIDQSQETQYF.